The TCR beta chain under discussion was sequenced for a study of cytomegalovirus exposure and HLA in healthy donors. Findings of the study overall: A classifier reportedly called cytomegalovirus status with high sensitivity and specificity.

Using immunoSEQ multiplex PCR, the repertoire was profiled, and TCRdb retains in-frame clones only, with some absent. The sample contains roughly 150,000 clones, approximately 90% of which appear only once. Concerning this clone: What it recognizes is unknown.

While the first cohort had 600 to 800 subjects, the donors belonged to the separate validation cohort of 100 to 150 subjects. The sample was PBMCs. The source of this sequence is a man aged 18 to 30 in good health and CMV-seronegative.

This CDR3 reads CASSLLGANQPQHF. In DNA form, the CDR3 reads TGTGCCAGCAGTTTATTGGGGGCTAATCAGCCCCAGCATTTT. The chain has TRBV27 and TRBJ1-5, with D tentatively TRBD1 (6 bases). Trimming removed 1 base from V and 4 bases from J, with 8 bases in between. Germline V gene data show CDR1 as MNHEY and CDR2 as SMNVEV (reference sequence). This CDR3 spans 14 amino acids.